Shown below are 7 T cell receptor beta chains from a single sample sequenced in a study of T cell changes during pregnancy in multiple sclerosis. Method: immunoSEQ multiplex PCR; TCRdb's copy keeps in-frame clones and lacks some. The repertoire has approximately 88,000 clones, nearly 95% of them found once; the top ten carry around 1%. The sample in question was peripheral blood, obtained in the second trimester of pregnancy. These receptors originate from a female donor with multiple sclerosis, enrolled in a pregnancy study.

The rearrangement joins TRBV9 to TRBJ1-5; D may be TRBD1 (5 bases). Germline CDR1 is SGDLS and CDR2 is YYNGEE. The length of the CDR3 is 15 residues. The V gene lost 0 bases and the J gene lost 4 bases, with 11 bases spanning the gap. CDR3 protein: CASSVGQSWNQPQHF. The CDR3 DNA is TGTGCCAGCAGCGTAGGACAGTCTTGGAATCAGCCCCAGCATTTT.

The chain links TRBV6-5 to TRBJ2-1; D remains ambiguous. Trimming removed 2 bases at V and 9 bases at J, with 11 bases between. The CDR3 length is 13 residues. The V gene's germline CDR1 is MNHEY and CDR2 SVGAGI. The CDR3: CASSYESNTEQFF. The CDR3 bases are TGTGCCAGCAGTTACGAATCAAACACTGAGCAGTTCTTC.

The genes are TRBV14 and TRBJ1-1; 7 nucleotides match TRBD1. This CDR3 region has 17 residues. The junction had 13 bases not matched to a gene; V was cut back by 0 bases and J by 6 bases. Germline V CDR1 and CDR2: SGHDN, FVKESK. The CDR3 DNA reads as TGTGCCAGCAGCCAAGATATCAATCGGCAGGGGGATTCTGAAGCTTTCTTT. Protein: CASSQDINRQGDSEAFF.

This rearrangement joins TRBV27 to TRBJ2-2, with 7 bases lining up with TRBD1. The germline CDR1 and CDR2 sequences are MNHEY and SMNVEV (reference sequence). This CDR3 comprises 14 residues. Unmatched junction bases numbered 2, after V lost 6 bases and J lost 1 base. This CDR3 is CASRWTGNTGELFF. CDR3 nucleotides: TGTGCCAGCAGATGGACAGGGAACACCGGGGAGCTGTTTTTT.

The chain carries TRBV30 and TRBJ2-1, with 9 bases aligning to TRBD1. CDR1 GTSNPN and CDR2 SVGIG come from the germline V gene (reference sequence). This CDR3 has 15 residues. V lost 6 bases, J lost 3 bases, and 9 bases stayed unmatched. The CDR3 bases are TGTGCCTGTACCGCCGGGACAGGGCTCTACAATGAGCAGTTCTTC. This codes for CACTAGTGLYNEQFF. Full variable domain (outside the CDR3, taken from reference TRBV30 and TRBJ2-1): SQTIHQWPATLVQPVGSPLSLECTVEGTSNPNLYWYRQAAGRGLQLLFYSVGIGQISSEVPQNLSASRPQDRQFILSSKKLLLSDSGFYLCACTAGTGLYNEQFFGPGTRLTVL.

This chain connects TRBV7-3 to TRBJ2-2, with 12 bases aligning to TRBD2. Losses at the gene ends were 5 bases for V and 4 bases for J; bases not matched to a gene: 14. CDR1 and CDR2 from the germline V gene are SGHTA and FQGTGA. This CDR3 has 19 amino acids. Here the CDR3 reads CASSPKRLGLAGFTGELFF. The CDR3, as DNA: TGTGCCAGCAGCCCAAAACGATTGGGACTAGCGGGCTTCACCGGGGAGCTGTTTTTT.

This sequence joins TRBV19 and TRBJ1-5, with D possibly TRBD1 on 5 matching bases. V was pared by 3 bases and J by 8 bases, with 23 bases between. Germline CDR1 and CDR2: LNHDA and SQIVND (reference sequence). The CDR3 spans 17 residues. The CDR3 region is CASSIGVLRGPKEPQHF. The CDR3 coding sequence is TGTGCCAGTAGTATTGGGGTTCTGCGGGGCCCCAAGGAGCCCCAGCATTTT.